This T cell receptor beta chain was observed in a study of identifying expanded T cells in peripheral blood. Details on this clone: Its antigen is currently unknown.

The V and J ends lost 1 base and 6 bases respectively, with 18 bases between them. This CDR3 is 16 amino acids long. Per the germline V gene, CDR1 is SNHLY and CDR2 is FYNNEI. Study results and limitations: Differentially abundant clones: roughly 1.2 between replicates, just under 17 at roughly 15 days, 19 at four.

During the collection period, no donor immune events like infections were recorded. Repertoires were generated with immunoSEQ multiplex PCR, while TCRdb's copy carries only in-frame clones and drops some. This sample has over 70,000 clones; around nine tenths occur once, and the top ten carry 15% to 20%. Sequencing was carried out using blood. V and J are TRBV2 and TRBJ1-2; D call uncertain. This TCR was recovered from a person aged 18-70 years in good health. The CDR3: CASSEVGTGMSDGYTF. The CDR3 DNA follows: TGTGCCAGCAGTGAAGTGGGTACGGGGATGAGCGATGGCTACACCTTC.